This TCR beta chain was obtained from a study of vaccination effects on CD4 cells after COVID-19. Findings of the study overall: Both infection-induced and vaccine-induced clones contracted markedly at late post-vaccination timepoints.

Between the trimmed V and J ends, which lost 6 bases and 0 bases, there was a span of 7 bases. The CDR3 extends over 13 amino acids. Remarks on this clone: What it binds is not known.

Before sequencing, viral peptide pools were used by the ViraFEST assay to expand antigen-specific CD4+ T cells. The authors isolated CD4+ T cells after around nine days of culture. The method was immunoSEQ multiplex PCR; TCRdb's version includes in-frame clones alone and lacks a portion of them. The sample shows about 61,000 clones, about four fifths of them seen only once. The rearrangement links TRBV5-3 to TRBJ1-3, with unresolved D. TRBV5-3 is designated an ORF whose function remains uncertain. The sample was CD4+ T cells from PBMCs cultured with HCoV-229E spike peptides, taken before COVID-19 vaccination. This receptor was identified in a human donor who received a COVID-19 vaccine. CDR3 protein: CARTVNSGNTIYF. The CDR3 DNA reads TGTGCCAGAACCGTAAACTCTGGAAACACCATATATTTT.